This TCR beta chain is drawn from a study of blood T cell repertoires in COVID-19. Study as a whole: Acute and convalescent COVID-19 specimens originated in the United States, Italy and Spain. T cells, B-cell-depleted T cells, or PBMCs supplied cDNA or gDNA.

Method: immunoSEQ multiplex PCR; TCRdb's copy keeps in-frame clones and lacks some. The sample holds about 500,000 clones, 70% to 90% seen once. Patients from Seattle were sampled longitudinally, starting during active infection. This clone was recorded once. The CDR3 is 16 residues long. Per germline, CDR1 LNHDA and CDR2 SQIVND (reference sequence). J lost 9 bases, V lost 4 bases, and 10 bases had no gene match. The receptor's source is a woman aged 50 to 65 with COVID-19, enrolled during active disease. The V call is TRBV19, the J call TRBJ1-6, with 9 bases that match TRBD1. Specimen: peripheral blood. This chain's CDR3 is CASSNPGTGSGSPLHF. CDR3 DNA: TGTGCCAGTAGTAACCCTGGGACAGGGAGCGGTTCACCCCTCCACTTT.